Listed below are T cell receptor beta chains from one sample, sequenced in a study of regulatory T cells in long-lasting Graves disease. TCRdb called the multiplex PCR reads again in MiXCR, with one record for every CDR3 protein. The sample contains about 540,000 distinct CDR3 sequences, less than 15% of which appear only once. This same sample was also part of a study on T cells in Graves' hyperthyroidism and ophthalmopathy.

Material: peripheral blood mononuclear cells (PBMCs), obtained at new diagnosis, from a patient treated with antithyroid drugs. Receptors were obtained from a man aged 25-45 years with Graves disease. The conserved cysteine and the conserved F or W are not part of the CDR3 here.

v_call: TRBV3-1; j_call: .; cdr3_aa: ASSQDYTSSGGQETQY
v_call: TRBV11-2; j_call: TRBJ2-7; cdr3_aa: ASSPGTSGSYEQY
v_call: TRBV24-1; j_call: TRBJ2-7; cdr3_aa: ATSDRSTSGSYEQY
v_call: TRBV20-1; j_call: TRBJ2-3; cdr3_aa: SARDKGLAGWADTQY
v_call: TRBV2; j_call: TRBJ2-7; cdr3_aa: ASSDRARFRFEQY
v_call: TRBV3-1; j_call: TRBJ1-1; cdr3_aa: ASSQRWAAF
v_call: TRBV6-5; j_call: TRBJ2-1; cdr3_aa: ASSYLGLAGLGSTYNEQF
v_call: TRBV28; j_call: TRBJ2-4; cdr3_aa: ASTRTPAKNIQY
v_call: TRBV20-1; j_call: TRBJ2-5; cdr3_aa: SARDGRIETQY
v_call: TRBV6-1; j_call: TRBJ1-4; cdr3_aa: ASSGGHIRGEKLF
v_call: TRBV10-3; j_call: TRBJ1-1; cdr3_aa: AISVTGGNTEAF
v_call: TRBV7-2; j_call: TRBJ2-7; cdr3_aa: ASSPSGPRFYEQY
v_call: TRBV2; j_call: TRBJ2-3; cdr3_aa: ASSATTGDTQY
v_call: TRBV27; j_call: TRBJ1-4; cdr3_aa: ASSRRGQALVMGKLF
v_call: TRBV29-1; j_call: TRBJ2-5; cdr3_aa: SASGTGQETQY
v_call: TRBV28; j_call: TRBJ2-5; cdr3_aa: ASSLLLTYQETQY
v_call: TRBV7-2; j_call: TRBJ1-2; cdr3_aa: ASSLGTRGDGYT
v_call: TRBV29-1; j_call: TRBJ1-4; cdr3_aa: SVAPGGREKLF
v_call: TRBV5-1; j_call: TRBJ2-7; cdr3_aa: ASSLGGNYEQY
v_call: TRBV27; j_call: TRBJ2-3; cdr3_aa: ASSSRLAGGRNTQY
v_call: TRBV29-1; j_call: TRBJ2-4; cdr3_aa: SVEGEAKNIQY
v_call: TRBV27; j_call: TRBJ2-1; cdr3_aa: ASRPGQGAFEQF
v_call: TRBV27; j_call: TRBJ1-6; cdr3_aa: ASTADRAVNSPLH
v_call: TRBV7-2; j_call: TRBJ2-1; cdr3_aa: ASSLGSGKLNEQF
v_call: TRBV18; j_call: TRBJ2-5; cdr3_aa: ASSPAGGRETQY
v_call: TRBV7-3; j_call: TRBJ2-3; cdr3_aa: ASSSVSTPTQY
v_call: TRBV20-1; j_call: TRBJ2-7; cdr3_aa: SARPLVGGIGEQY
v_call: TRBV19; j_call: TRBJ2-7; cdr3_aa: ASSIRGGRYEQY
v_call: TRBV7-9; j_call: TRBJ1-2; cdr3_aa: ASSSLTYGYT
v_call: TRBV9; j_call: TRBJ2-6; cdr3_aa: ASSVAVSGANVLT
v_call: TRBV7-2; j_call: TRBJ2-1; cdr3_aa: ASNGGTINNEQF
v_call: TRBV5-5; j_call: TRBJ2-3; cdr3_aa: ASSFLRGSEADTQY
v_call: TRBV6-2/TRBV6-3; j_call: TRBJ2-1; cdr3_aa: ASSPLASGAYNEQF
v_call: TRBV30; j_call: TRBJ2-1; cdr3_aa: AWRPGLRNEQF
v_call: TRBV29-1; j_call: TRBJ2-2; cdr3_aa: SVQGSTGELF
v_call: TRBV10-3; j_call: TRBJ2-2; cdr3_aa: AIGAGGGDTGELF
v_call: TRBV3-1; j_call: TRBJ2-3; cdr3_aa: ASSQVTDTQY
v_call: TRBV19; j_call: TRBJ1-6; cdr3_aa: ASSTRANSPLH
v_call: TRBV19; j_call: TRBJ2-5; cdr3_aa: ASSIRGTETQY
v_call: TRBV20-1; j_call: TRBJ2-7; cdr3_aa: SAGRDYEQY
v_call: TRBV6-1; j_call: TRBJ2-5; cdr3_aa: ASRRTGGLETQY
v_call: TRBV27; j_call: TRBJ2-7; cdr3_aa: ASSFPRERYEQY
v_call: TRBV5-1; j_call: TRBJ2-1; cdr3_aa: ASSLAGPGGEQF
v_call: TRBV15; j_call: TRBJ2-5; cdr3_aa: ATSSRPEPLQETQY
v_call: TRBV5-1; j_call: TRBJ1-2; cdr3_aa: ASSPGARDPYGYT
v_call: TRBV12-3/TRBV12-4; j_call: TRBJ2-5; cdr3_aa: ASSLSGSGETQY
v_call: TRBV20-1; j_call: TRBJ2-7; cdr3_aa: SATKEAGGYEQY
v_call: TRBV6-2/TRBV6-3; j_call: TRBJ2-4; cdr3_aa: ASSYSAGRGTKNIQY
v_call: TRBV27; j_call: TRBJ2-5; cdr3_aa: ASSLRYRGQETQY
v_call: TRBV6-2/TRBV6-3; j_call: TRBJ1-5; cdr3_aa: ASSYNMGNQPQH
v_call: TRBV19; j_call: TRBJ2-3; cdr3_aa: ASSMFLRLATDTQC
v_call: TRBV30; j_call: TRBJ2-5; cdr3_aa: AWSVFWGTQETQY
v_call: TRBV28; j_call: TRBJ2-1; cdr3_aa: ASSFPGLAEGSNEQF
v_call: TRBV30; j_call: TRBJ1-6; cdr3_aa: AWSVSRESPLH
v_call: TRBV20-1; j_call: TRBJ2-7; cdr3_aa: SARAGLAVNYEQY
v_call: TRBV12-3/TRBV12-4; j_call: TRBJ2-2; cdr3_aa: ASSLVTGPKSGELF
v_call: TRBV6-9; j_call: TRBJ1-5; cdr3_aa: ASSYGPNQPQH
v_call: TRBV7-2; j_call: TRBJ2-7; cdr3_aa: ASSPSGRIPYEQY